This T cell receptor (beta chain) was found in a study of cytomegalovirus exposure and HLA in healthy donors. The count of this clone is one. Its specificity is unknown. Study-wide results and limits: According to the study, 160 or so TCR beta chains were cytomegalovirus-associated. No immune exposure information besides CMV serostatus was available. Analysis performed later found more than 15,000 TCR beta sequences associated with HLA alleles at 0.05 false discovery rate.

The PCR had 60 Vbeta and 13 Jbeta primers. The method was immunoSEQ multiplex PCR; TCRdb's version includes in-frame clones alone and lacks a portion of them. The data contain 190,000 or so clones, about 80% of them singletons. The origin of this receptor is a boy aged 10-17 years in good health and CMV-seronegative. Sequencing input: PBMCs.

The CDR3 DNA is TGTGCCAGCAGTTTAAGGGGGGGCTTGGGTCAGCCCCAGCATTTT. Its translation is CASSLRGGLGQPQHF. V gene TRBV28 combines with J gene TRBJ1-5, with D maybe TRBD1 (6 bases). The V end lost 2 bases, the J end lost 6 bases, and 14 bases lay between the germline ends. The CDR3 is 15 residues long. In germline, CDR1 is MDHEN, CDR2 SYDVKM.